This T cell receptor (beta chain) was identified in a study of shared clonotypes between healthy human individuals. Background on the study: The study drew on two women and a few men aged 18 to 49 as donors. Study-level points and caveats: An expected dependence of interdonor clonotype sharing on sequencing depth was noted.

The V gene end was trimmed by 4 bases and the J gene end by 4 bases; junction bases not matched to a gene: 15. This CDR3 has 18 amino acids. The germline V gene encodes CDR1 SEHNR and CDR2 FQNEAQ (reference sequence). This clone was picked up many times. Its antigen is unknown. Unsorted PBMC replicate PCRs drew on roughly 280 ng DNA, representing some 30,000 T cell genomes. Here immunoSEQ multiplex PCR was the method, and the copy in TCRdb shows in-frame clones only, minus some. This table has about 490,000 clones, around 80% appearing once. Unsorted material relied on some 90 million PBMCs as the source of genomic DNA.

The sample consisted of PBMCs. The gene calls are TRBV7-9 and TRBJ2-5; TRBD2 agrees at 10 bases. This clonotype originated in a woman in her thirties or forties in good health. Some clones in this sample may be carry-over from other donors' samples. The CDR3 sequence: CASSSRQTRASGGETQYF. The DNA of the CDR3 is TGTGCCAGCAGCTCTAGACAAACCCGGGCTAGCGGGGGAGAGACCCAGTACTTC. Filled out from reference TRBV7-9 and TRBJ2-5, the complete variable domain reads DTGVSQNPRHKITKRGQNVTFRCDPISEHNRLYWYRQTLGQGPEFLTYFQNEAQLEKSRLLSDRFSAERPKGSFSTLEIQRTEQGDSAMYLCASSSRQTRASGGETQYFGPGTRLLVL.